A selection of T cell receptor beta chains follows, all from one sample in a study of cytomegalovirus exposure and HLA in healthy donors. Using immunoSEQ multiplex PCR, the repertoire was profiled, and TCRdb retains in-frame clones only, with some absent. Of around 170,000 clones listed, 76% were seen once; the top ten hold about 1.5%. The specimen was PBMCs. These receptors originate from a man aged 18 to 30 in good health and CMV-seronegative. Both conserved end residues are part of each CDR3. A D gene is named only where the DNA matches it firmly. A clone size is listed for some rows: how often the clone was seen (once, few, many), or a class if it is expanded.

size: NA
J: TRBJ2-2
D: NA
V: TRBV6-6
DNA: TGTGCCACTTCCCCAGCGGCGCCCGGGGAGCTGTTTTTT
CDR3: CATSPAAPGELFF

size: once
J: TRBJ2-5
D: TRBD2
V: TRBV7-2
DNA: TGTGCCAGCAGCCGGACTAGCGGGGGGGAGACCCAGTACTTC
CDR3: CASSRTSGGETQYF

size: NA
J: TRBJ2-3
D: TRBD2
V: TRBV27
DNA: TGTGCCAGCAGTTACCTAGGGACTAGCGGCTTAGATACGCAGTATTTT
CDR3: CASSYLGTSGLDTQYF

size: NA
J: TRBJ1-2
D: NA
V: TRBV27
DNA: TGTGCCAGCAGTTTAAGTGGACGGGGGGATAAGGGCTACACCTTC
CDR3: CASSLSGRGDKGYTF

size: NA
J: TRBJ2-7
D: TRBD2
V: TRBV7-2
DNA: TGTGCCAGCAGCTTACACGGAGAGGCTAGCGGGTCCTACGAGCAGTACTTC
CDR3: CASSLHGEASGSYEQYF

size: NA
J: TRBJ1-1
D: TRBD1
V: TRBV5-1
DNA: TGCGCCAGCAGCTTGGGACAGGGAAGCACTGAAGCTTTCTTT
CDR3: CASSLGQGSTEAFF

size: once
J: TRBJ2-6
D: NA
V: TRBV28
DNA: TGTGCCAGCAGGAAGGGGATTGGGGCCAACGTCCTGACTTTC
CDR3: CASRKGIGANVLTF

size: NA
J: TRBJ2-7
D: TRBD1
V: TRBV2
DNA: TGTGCCAGCAGTGAGGTTCGACAGGGGGCGTACGAGCAGTACTTC
CDR3: CASSEVRQGAYEQYF

size: NA
J: TRBJ1-4
D: NA
V: TRBV30
DNA: TGTGCCTGGATTTTGGCCCACGGGGATGAAAAACTGTTTTTT
CDR3: CAWILAHGDEKLFF

size: NA
J: TRBJ2-7
D: NA
V: TRBV5-1
DNA: TGCGCCAGTGGTACAGGGATGCGTTACGAGCAGTACTTC
CDR3: CASGTGMRYEQYF

size: NA
J: TRBJ1-5
D: NA
V: TRBV6-5
DNA: TGTGCCAGCAGCCGCCAGGGCGCGCATCAGCCCCAGCATTTT
CDR3: CASSRQGAHQPQHF

size: NA
J: TRBJ1-1
D: NA
V: TRBV27
DNA: TGTGCCAGCAGTTTAGGGCAGACCTATAACACTGAAGCCTTCTTT
CDR3: CASSLGQTYNTEAFF